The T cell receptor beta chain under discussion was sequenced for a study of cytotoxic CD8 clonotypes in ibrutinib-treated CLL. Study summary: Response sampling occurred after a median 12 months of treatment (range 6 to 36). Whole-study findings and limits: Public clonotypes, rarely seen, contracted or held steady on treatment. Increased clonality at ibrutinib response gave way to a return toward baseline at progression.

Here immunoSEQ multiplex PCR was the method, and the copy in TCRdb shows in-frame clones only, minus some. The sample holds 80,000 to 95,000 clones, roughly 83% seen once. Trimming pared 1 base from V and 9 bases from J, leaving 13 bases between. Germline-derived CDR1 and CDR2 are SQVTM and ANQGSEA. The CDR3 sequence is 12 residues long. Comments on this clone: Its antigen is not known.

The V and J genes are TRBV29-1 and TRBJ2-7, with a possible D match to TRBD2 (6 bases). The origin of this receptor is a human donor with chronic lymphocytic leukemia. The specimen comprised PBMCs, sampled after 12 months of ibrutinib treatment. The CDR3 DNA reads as TGCAGCGTTGAAGGGGCGGGGTTGGCGCAGTACTTC. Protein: CSVEGAGLAQYF.